This passage covers 18 T cell receptor beta chains from one sample sequenced in a study of blood T cell repertoires in COVID-19. The method was immunoSEQ multiplex PCR; TCRdb's version includes in-frame clones alone and lacks a portion of them. The repertoire holds almost 200,000 clones, with roughly 90% as singletons. Sample: PBMCs or T cells enriched from blood (not recorded which). These receptors all come from a woman younger than 30 who had recovered from COVID-19.

This rearrangement joins TRBV19 to TRBJ2-3; TRBD1 matches at 7 bases. With V trimmed by 5 bases and J by 2 bases, 10 bases remained unmatched. CDR1 is LNHDA and CDR2 is SQIVND in the germline V gene (reference sequence). The CDR3 has 16 residues. In DNA form, the CDR3 reads TGTGCCAGTAGTTCCCCGGGACAGATATTCACAGATACGCAGTATTTT. It encodes CASSSPGQIFTDTQYF.

The V gene is TRBV19, the J gene TRBJ2-3; 12 bases align to TRBD2. The CDR3 is 17 amino acids. The V gene end was trimmed by 5 bases and the J gene end by 8 bases; junction bases not matched to a gene: 14. Germline CDR1 and CDR2: LNHDA and SQIVND (reference sequence). Here the CDR3 DNA reads TGTGCCAGTAGTCCCCTAGCGGGGGGGCTATTGGGGAGTACGCAGTATTTT. It yields the protein CASSPLAGGLLGSTQYF.

This chain uses TRBV15 with TRBJ2-1; 7 nucleotides match TRBD2. The CDR3 has 17 residues. Germline V gene lookup returns CDR1 LNHNV and CDR2 YYDKDF (reference sequence). The junction had 14 bases not matched to a gene; V was cut back by 4 bases and J by 5 bases. DNA for the CDR3: TGTGCCACCAGCACCCTCCCTGGGGCGGGGGAGGACAATGAGCAGTTCTTC. Translation: CATSTLPGAGEDNEQFF. The full variable domain, its missing parts supplied by reference TRBV15 and TRBJ2-1, is DAMVIQNPRYQVTQFGKPVTLSCSQTLNHNVMYWYQQKSSQAPKLLFHYYDKDFNNEADTPDNFQSRRPNTSFCFLDIRSPGLGDTAMYLCATSTLPGAGEDNEQFFGPGTRLTVL.

The chain joins TRBV7-7 to TRBJ1-5; D gene uncertain. V was cut by 5 bases and J by 3 bases, with 8 bases left in between. CDR3 length: 13 amino acids. CDR1 SSHAT and CDR2 FNYEAQ come from the germline V gene (reference sequence). The chain's CDR3 is CASSAGINQPQHF. The CDR3 DNA sequence: TGTGCCAGCAGCGCGGGAATCAATCAGCCCCAGCATTTT.

V usage is TRBV5-1 and J usage is TRBJ2-5, with a tentative D call TRBD1 (6 bases). The V and J ends lost 8 bases and 5 bases respectively, with 19 bases between them. The germline CDR1 and CDR2 sequences are SGHRS and YFSETQ. CDR3 size: 14 residues. CDR3 sequence (DNA): TGCGCCAGTCTTCCCTCGGGACAATCGGAGACCCAGTACTTC. It is translated as CASLPSGQSETQYF.

This chain connects TRBV14 to TRBJ1-2, with D unclear. Germline CDR1 SGHDN, CDR2 FVKESK. Trimming took 1 base from V and 8 from J, leaving 5 bases between them. This CDR3 comprises 11 residues. The CDR3 DNA is TGTGCCAGCAGCCAAGGGCGGGGCTACACCTTC. It translates to CASSQGRGYTF.

The chain links TRBV7-9 to TRBJ2-1; 7 nucleotides match TRBD1. V shed 5 bases and J 0 bases; nucleotides not matched to a gene: 4. Germline assignment: CDR1 SEHNR and CDR2 FQNEAQ (reference sequence). The CDR3 has 15 residues. Here the CDR3 reads CASSRTGSSYNEQFF. DNA of the CDR3: TGTGCCAGCAGCCGGACAGGTTCCTCCTACAATGAGCAGTTCTTC.

V usage is TRBV6-5 and J usage is TRBJ1-2, with 8 bases fitting TRBD1. Germline values: CDR1 MNHEY, CDR2 SVGAGI. The V segment lost 8 bases and the J segment 8 bases; nucleotides outside the gene matches: 7. The CDR3 has 12 residues. The CDR3 nucleotides read TGTGCCAGCCGGACAGGGACGCAGGGCTACACCTTC. It translates to CASRTGTQGYTF.

The V call is TRBV5-6, the J call TRBJ1-6; tentatively, D is TRBD1 (5 bases). The CDR3 spans 13 residues. Germline loops: CDR1 SGHDT, CDR2 YYEEEE. Trimming pared 7 bases from V and 4 bases from J, leaving 9 bases between. CDR3 nucleotides: TGTGCCAGCCGTGCAGGGTATAATTCACCCCTCCACTTT. Its translation is CASRAGYNSPLHF.

CDR3 bases: TGTGCCGGCTCAGAACAGCACGGTGCTGGAAAACTGTTTTTT. It is translated as CAGSEQHGAGKLFF. J is TRBJ1-4 and V is TRBV6-5; D is undetermined. Germline assignment: CDR1 MNHEY and CDR2 SVGAGI. CDR3 length: 14 residues. Trimming took 11 bases from V and 10 from J, leaving 23 bases between them.

In this sample, this clone turned up a few times. V and J are TRBV5-8 and TRBJ2-3, with a possible D match to TRBD1 (6 bases). Germline CDR1 SGHTS, CDR2 YDEGEE. V was cut by 3 bases and J by 3 bases, with 17 bases left in between. The CDR3 consists of 16 residues. CDR3 region: CASSSPPGTPTDTQYF. The CDR3 region has the DNA TGTGCCAGCAGCTCACCTCCGGGGACACCAACAGATACGCAGTATTTT.

This rearrangement joins TRBV28 to TRBJ2-2; perhaps TRBD2 as D (6 bases). The germline gives CDR1 MDHEN, CDR2 SYDVKM. This CDR3 has 15 residues. The V end lost 1 base, the J end lost 7 bases, and 13 bases lay between the germline ends. CDR3 nucleotides: TGTGCCAGCAGTTTATACGGGAGTTCAAACGGGGAGCTGTTTTTT. It encodes CASSLYGSSNGELFF.

This chain links TRBV30 with TRBJ2-7; D remains unclear. Germline CDR1 reads GTSNPN; CDR2 reads SVGIG (reference sequence). There are 15 residues in the CDR3. With 2 bases removed from V and 6 bases from J, the gap between germline ends came to 20 bases. CDR3 sequence: CAWSSSETRLAEQYF. CDR3 coding DNA: TGTGCCTGGAGTTCCTCTGAGACACGTTTGGCCGAGCAGTACTTC.

The chain links TRBV7-8 to TRBJ1-2; D uncertain. The CDR3 is 15 amino acids. The V and J ends lost 1 base and 4 bases respectively, with 13 bases between them. Germline CDR1 and CDR2: SGHVS and FQNEAQ. The CDR3 DNA reads as TGTGCCAGCAGCTTAGGGTGGACGGGAAGCTATGGCTACACCTTC. This gives the protein CASSLGWTGSYGYTF.

This chain uses TRBV9 with TRBJ2-5, with no clear D. V was trimmed by 0 bases and J by 1 base, leaving 4 bases between them. The CDR3 is 13 residues long. The V gene's germline CDR1 is SGDLS and CDR2 YYNGEE. The CDR3 protein is CASSVAGQETQYF. The CDR3 nucleotides read TGTGCCAGCAGCGTAGCGGGCCAAGAGACCCAGTACTTC.

This clone showed up just a few times. The chain couples TRBV29-1 to TRBJ1-1; TRBD1 might be the D (5 bases). Germline V gene data show CDR1 as SQVTM and CDR2 as ANQGSEA. V shed 3 bases and J shed 5 bases, with 13 bases lying between them. The CDR3 is 13 amino acids. CDR3 sequence (DNA): TGCAGCGTTGAGAATCGGGGGGGGACTGAAGCTTTCTTT. This sequence encodes CSVENRGGTEAFF.

This sequence joins TRBV7-9 and TRBJ2-2, with 13 bases lining up with TRBD2. The CDR3 covers 15 residues. J gave up 5 bases and V 5 bases, and 2 bases lay outside the gene matches. The V gene's germline CDR1 is SEHNR and CDR2 FQNEAQ (reference sequence). CDR3 loop: CASSRTSGGTGELFF. The CDR3 nucleotides read TGTGCCAGCAGCCGGACTAGCGGGGGAACCGGGGAGCTGTTTTTT.

V usage is TRBV24-1 and J usage is TRBJ2-1; no clear D gene. CDR3 length: 15 residues. Per the germline V gene, CDR1 is KGHDR and CDR2 is SFDVKD. V was shortened by 2 bases and J by 2 bases, with 9 bases between the two germline ends. The CDR3 loop reads CATSDSESAYNEQFF. DNA for the CDR3: TGTGCCACCAGTGATTCGGAGTCGGCCTACAATGAGCAGTTCTTC.